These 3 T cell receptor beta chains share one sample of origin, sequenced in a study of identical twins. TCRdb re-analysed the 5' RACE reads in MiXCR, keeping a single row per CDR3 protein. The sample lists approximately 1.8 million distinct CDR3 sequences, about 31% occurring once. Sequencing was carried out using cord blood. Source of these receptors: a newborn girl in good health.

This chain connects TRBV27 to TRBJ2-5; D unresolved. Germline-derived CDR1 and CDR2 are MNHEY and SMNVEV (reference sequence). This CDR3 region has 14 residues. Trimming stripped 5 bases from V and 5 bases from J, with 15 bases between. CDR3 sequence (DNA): TGTGCCAGCAGTCCCTTTGCCGATCGGGAGACCCAGTACTTC. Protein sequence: CASSPFADRETQYF.

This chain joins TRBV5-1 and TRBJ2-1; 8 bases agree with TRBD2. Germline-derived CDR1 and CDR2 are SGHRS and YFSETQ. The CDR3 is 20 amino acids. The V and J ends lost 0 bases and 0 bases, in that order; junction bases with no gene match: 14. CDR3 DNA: TGCGCCAGCAGCTTGGACCCCCCGGGACTGCGGGAGGACTCCTACAATGAGCAGTTCTTC. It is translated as CASSLDPPGLREDSYNEQFF.

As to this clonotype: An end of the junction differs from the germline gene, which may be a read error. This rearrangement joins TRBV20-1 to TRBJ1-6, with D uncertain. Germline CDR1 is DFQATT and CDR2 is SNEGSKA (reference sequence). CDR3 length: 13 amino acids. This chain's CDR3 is CSARDGLNSPPHF. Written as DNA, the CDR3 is TGCAGTGCTAGGGACGGCCTTAATTCACCCCCCCACTTT.